Shown below are 21 T cell receptor beta chains from a single sample sequenced in a study of lymphopenia after photon versus proton radiotherapy. Some clones are missing from TCRdb's copy, which holds only in-frame ones; the method was immunoSEQ multiplex PCR. The sample lists around 29,000 clones, 84% occurring once. The sequencing here drew on peripheral blood, taken from a patient treated with proton-based radiotherapy. The source is a woman aged 70-85 years with pancreatic cancer.

This sequence joins TRBV6-6 and TRBJ2-3, with D unresolved. Trimming stripped 5 bases from V and 3 bases from J, with 15 bases between. Germline assignment: CDR1 MNHNY and CDR2 SVGAGI (reference sequence). The CDR3 has 15 amino acids. DNA of the CDR3: TGTGCCAGCAGTCAGTCAAACATAGTAACAGATACGCAGTATTTT. It translates to CASSQSNIVTDTQYF.

The chain joins TRBV11-1 to TRBJ1-5; D is unclear. V was cut by 1 base and J by 4 bases, with 11 bases left in between. CDR3 length equals 15 residues. The V gene's germline CDR1 is SGHAT and CDR2 FQDESV (reference sequence). In nucleotides, the CDR3 is TGTGCCAGCAGCTTAGACGCGGTAGGGAATCAGCCCCAGCATTTT. This codes for CASSLDAVGNQPQHF.

This chain joins TRBV5-1 and TRBJ2-1, with D tentatively TRBD1 (5 bases). Between the trimmed V and J ends, which lost 1 base and 6 bases, there was a span of 8 bases. From germline, CDR1 is SGHRS and CDR2 YFSETQ. The CDR3 runs to 13 residues. This chain's CDR3 is CASSLSGFNEQFF. The CDR3 nucleotides are TGCGCCAGCAGCTTGTCAGGGTTCAATGAGCAGTTCTTC.

The chain has TRBV14 and TRBJ1-3, with 8 bases fitting TRBD1. This CDR3 has 20 amino acids. The V gene's germline CDR1 is SGHDN and CDR2 FVKESK. Trimming took 3 bases from V and 0 from J; bases not matched to a gene: 16. The CDR3 sequence: CASSHTGQGTTIPSGNTIYF. The CDR3 DNA reads TGTGCCAGCAGCCACACTGGACAGGGTACAACAATCCCCTCTGGAAACACCATATATTTT.

This sequence joins TRBV19 and TRBJ1-2, with D maybe TRBD1 (5 bases). The length of the CDR3 is 13 residues. CDR1 is LNHDA, CDR2 SQIVND, per germline (reference sequence). V was clipped by 8 bases and J by 4 bases, with 14 bases between them. CDR3 nucleotide sequence: TGTGCCAGTTCCGAAGGGACGGTCTATGGCTACACCTTC. Protein product: CASSEGTVYGYTF.

V and J are TRBV6-5 and TRBJ2-1; D not resolved. Trimming took off 5 bases at V and 5 bases at J, with 13 bases between the two ends. Germline lookup yields CDR1 MNHEY and CDR2 SVGAGI. This CDR3 comprises 14 residues. The CDR3 loop is CASSPSRLHNEQFF. The CDR3 DNA sequence: TGTGCCAGCAGTCCCTCGAGGCTTCACAATGAGCAGTTCTTC.

The chain couples TRBV7-2 to TRBJ2-1; D might be TRBD2 (5 bases). The CDR3 spans 16 residues. Trimming took 5 bases from V and 0 from J, leaving 14 bases between them. Germline V gives CDR1 SGHTA, CDR2 FQGNSA. The chain's CDR3 is CASSPFSEGSYNEQFF. Here the CDR3 DNA reads TGTGCCAGCAGCCCCTTTAGCGAGGGCTCCTACAATGAGCAGTTCTTC.

The chain joins TRBV2 to TRBJ1-5; maybe TRBD1 (6 bases). Germline lookup yields CDR1 SNHLY and CDR2 FYNNEI. This CDR3 comprises 17 residues. V lost 1 base, J lost 2 bases, and 15 bases lay in between. The CDR3: CASSEVGGGPGNQPQHF. DNA for the CDR3: TGTGCCAGCAGTGAAGTAGGGGGGGGACCCGGCAATCAGCCCCAGCATTTT.

This clone showed up just once. The chain uses TRBV9 and TRBJ2-7; tentatively, D is TRBD2 (6 bases). This CDR3 has 15 amino acids. CDR1 is SGDLS and CDR2 is YYNGEE in the germline V gene. Trimming took off 2 bases at V and 2 bases at J, with 14 bases between the two ends. The CDR3 nucleotides are TGTGCCAGCAGCGTTGGGTATAGCGGTACCTACGAGCAGTACTTC. Amino acids: CASSVGYSGTYEQYF.

CDR3 coding DNA: TGTGCCAGCAGCTCCCCCGCCCCTGGCTCCTACAATGAGCAGTTCTTC. Translation gives CASSSPAPGSYNEQFF. The rearrangement uses TRBV28 and TRBJ2-1; D gene ambiguous. Germline CDR1 reads MDHEN; CDR2 reads SYDVKM. Trimming removed 6 bases at V and 0 bases at J, with 15 bases between. The CDR3 totals 16 residues.

The rearrangement joins TRBV6-1 to TRBJ1-1; 11 bases fit TRBD1. CDR1 and CDR2 (germline): MNHNS, SASEGT. The CDR3 covers 17 residues. V dropped 0 bases and J dropped 4; count of bases not matched to a gene: 7. Here the CDR3 DNA reads TGTGCCAGCAGTGAAGCGTCGGACAGGGGGCATTTCACTGAAGCTTTCTTT. Amino acid sequence: CASSEASDRGHFTEAFF.

This chain connects TRBV28 to TRBJ1-1, with D possibly matching TRBD1 (5 bases). CDR3 length equals 12 residues. Trimming pared 10 bases from V and 11 bases from J, leaving 20 bases between. The germline gives CDR1 MDHEN, CDR2 SYDVKM. CDR3 sequence: CATALVTGGAFF. As DNA, the CDR3 is TGTGCCACCGCCCTGGTTACAGGTGGGGCTTTCTTT.

V and J are TRBV9 and TRBJ2-2; D is unresolved. The CDR3 is made up of 12 amino acids. The germline gives CDR1 SGDLS, CDR2 YYNGEE. V was trimmed by 1 base and J by 2 bases, leaving 0 bases between them. CDR3 nucleotides: TGTGCCAGCAGCGTAAACACCGGGGAGCTGTTTTTT. It yields the protein CASSVNTGELFF.

The rearrangement joins TRBV7-6 to TRBJ1-1, with TRBD1 as a possible D gene (5 bases). Trimming took 3 bases from V and 5 from J, leaving 19 bases between them. The CDR3 consists of 16 residues. Germline CDR1 is SGHVS and CDR2 is FNYEAQ. In nucleotides, the CDR3 is TGTGCCAGCAGCTTGCGGACGGGGGGAAGAGAGACTGAAGCTTTCTTT. Its protein product is CASSLRTGGRETEAFF. The full variable domain, with the rest looked up from reference TRBV7-6 and TRBJ1-1, is GAGVSQSPRYKVTKRGQDVALRCDPISGHVSLYWYRQALGQGPEFLTYFNYEAQQDKSGLPNDRFSAERPEGSISTLTIQRTEQRDSAMYRCASSLRTGGRETEAFFGQGTRLTVV.

The CDR3 protein is CASSPTTPTGGNTEAFF. CDR3 sequence (DNA): TGTGCCAGCAGTCCTACCACCCCGACAGGGGGCAACACTGAAGCTTTCTTT. The V call is TRBV28, the J call TRBJ1-1; 10 bases line up with TRBD1. J was trimmed by 2 bases and V by 5 bases; bases with no gene match: 11. Germline values: CDR1 MDHEN, CDR2 SYDVKM. The CDR3 covers 17 residues.

The chain links TRBV7-2 to TRBJ1-6; TRBD1 is a possible D gene (5 bases). CDR1 and CDR2 from the germline V gene are SGHTA and FQGNSA. V lost 1 base and J lost 10, with 11 bases in between. The CDR3 is made up of 14 amino acids. CDR3 DNA: TGTGCCAGCAGCTTAGAGGCAGGGAAGTCACCCCTCCACTTT. This translates into CASSLEAGKSPLHF.

V gene TRBV5-1 combines with J gene TRBJ2-7; D might be TRBD1 (6 bases). Per the germline V gene, CDR1 is SGHRS and CDR2 is YFSETQ. The CDR3 is 15 residues long. V lost 0 bases to trimming and J lost 1 base, with 11 bases between them. The CDR3 DNA reads TGCGCCAGCAGCTTGGTGGCAGGGGATTCCTACGAGCAGTACTTC. Translation: CASSLVAGDSYEQYF.

The chain uses TRBV27 and TRBJ2-7; perhaps TRBD2 as D (6 bases). This CDR3 is 17 amino acids long. Germline CDR1 reads MNHEY; CDR2 reads SMNVEV (reference sequence). V lost 5 bases, J lost 6 bases, and 26 bases lay in between. Written as DNA, the CDR3 is TGTGCCAGCAGTCCTTCCGGGGGAGGTTCGGCGCGAGGCGAGCAGTACTTC. This codes for CASSPSGGGSARGEQYF.

The chain uses TRBV6-5 and TRBJ1-1; D call uncertain. Germline values: CDR1 MNHEY, CDR2 SVGAGI. The CDR3 totals 12 residues. Trimming removed 5 bases from V and 3 bases from J, with 7 bases in between. The CDR3 DNA sequence: TGTGCCAGCAGTGACGAGGACACTGAAGCTTTCTTT. It is translated as CASSDEDTEAFF.

This sequence joins TRBV7-8 and TRBJ2-3; 9 bases line up with TRBD2. Trimming removed 2 bases from V and 6 bases from J; junction bases left unmatched: 15. CDR3 length: 18 amino acids. Germline V gene sequence: CDR1 SGHVS, CDR2 FQNEAQ. The CDR3 loop reads CASSLIGGSGSGSDTQYF. The CDR3 DNA reads TGTGCCAGCAGCTTAATTGGGGGTAGCGGGAGCGGTTCGGATACGCAGTATTTT.

V and J are TRBV5-1 and TRBJ2-4, with a possible D match to TRBD2 (6 bases). V was shortened by 0 bases and J by 5 bases, with 12 bases between the two germline ends. Per the germline V gene, CDR1 is SGHRS and CDR2 is YFSETQ. The CDR3 sequence is 15 residues long. The CDR3 loop reads CASSLGGSGENIQYF. CDR3 DNA sequence: TGCGCCAGCAGCTTGGGTGGGTCGGGGGAAAACATTCAGTACTTC.